This TCR beta chain was documented in a study of T cell clonality in common variable immunodeficiency. General study findings and limits: TCRbeta clonality was increased in CVID versus healthy controls. Fewer deletions and N-nucleotide insertions were reportedly seen in common variable immunodeficiency TCR beta sequences.

Some clones are missing from TCRdb's copy, which holds only in-frame ones; the method was immunoSEQ multiplex PCR. The sample presents approximately 81,000 clones, none singletons. CDR1 and CDR2 from the germline V gene are SGHNT and YYREEE (reference sequence). The CDR3 is 12 amino acids. V was cut by 4 bases and J by 4 bases, with 8 bases left in between. Many counts were recorded for this clone. Antigen unknown. The read comes to an end 3 residues before the CDR3 does, leaving the germline J gene to fill in the end. Most patients and controls had Caucasian heritage. Each donor provided roughly 4.5 to 8 ml of heparinized whole blood.

Specimen: peripheral blood mononuclear cells. The gene calls are TRBV5-4 and TRBJ1-1, with D possibly being TRBD1 (5 bases). This TCR came from a person between 18 and 69 years old in good health. The CDR3 sequence is CASSPQGTEAFF. CDR3 DNA, as far as it was read: TGTGCCAGCAGCCCCCAGGGCACTGAA.